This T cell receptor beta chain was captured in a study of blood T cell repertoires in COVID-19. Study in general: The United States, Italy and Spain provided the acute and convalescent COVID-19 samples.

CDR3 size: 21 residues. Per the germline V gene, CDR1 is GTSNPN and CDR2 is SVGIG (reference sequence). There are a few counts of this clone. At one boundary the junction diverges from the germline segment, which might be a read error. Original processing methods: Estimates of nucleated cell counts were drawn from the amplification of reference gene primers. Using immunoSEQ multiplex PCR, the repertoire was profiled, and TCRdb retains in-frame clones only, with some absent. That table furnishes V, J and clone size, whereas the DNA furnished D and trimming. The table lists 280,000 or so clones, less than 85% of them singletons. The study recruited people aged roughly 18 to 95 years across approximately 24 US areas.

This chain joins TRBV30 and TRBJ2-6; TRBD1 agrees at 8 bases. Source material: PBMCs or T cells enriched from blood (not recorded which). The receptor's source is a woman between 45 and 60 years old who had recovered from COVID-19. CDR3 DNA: TGTGCCTGGAGTGTTAGAGGCAGGGGGCAGGTTTTTTCCTCTGGAGCCAACGTCCTGACTTTC. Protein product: CAWSVRGRGQVFSSGANVLTF.